This is a list of T cell receptor beta chains from one sample in a study of shared T cell receptors in the human thymus. Clones were read by immunoSEQ multiplex PCR, and TCRdb kept only the in-frame ones, dropping some. This sample has some 400,000 clones, with about 95% found just once. Sequencing was done on a sample of thymocytes. These receptors came from a human donor. Each CDR3 is given with its conserved first and last residue. The D gene is left open where the match is weak. Rows give clone size only sometimes, using once, few, many, or a class for an expanded clone.

size	V	J	D	DNA	CDR3
-	TRBV28	TRBJ2-7	TRBD2	TGTGCCAGCAGTTTATGCCTGGTAAAGGAAAGTCGACTAGCGGGAGGAATCTACGAGCAGTACTTC	CASSLCLVKESRLAGGIYEQYF
-	TRBV19	TRBJ1-3	-	TGTGCCAGTAGTACTCTAGGGACTGGAAACACCATATATTTT	CASSTLGTGNTIYF
-	TRBV4-3	TRBJ2-1	TRBD2	TGCGCCAGCAGCCATCTGAGTCTAGCGGGCAATGAGCAGTTCTTC	CASSHLSLAGNEQFF
-	TRBV18	TRBJ1-5	-	TGTGCCAGCTCACCAGACAGCAATCAGCCCCAGCATTTT	CASSPDSNQPQHF
once	TRBV6-1	TRBJ1-3	-	TGTGCCAGCAGTGACAGCACGTCCACCATATATTTT	CASSDSTSTIYF
-	TRBV27	TRBJ1-5	-	TGTGCCAGCAGCCGCCTCCGGGACCGCCGGCTCAATCAGCCCCAGCATTTT	CASSRLRDRRLNQPQHF
-	TRBV4-1	TRBJ2-7	TRBD2	TGCGCCAGCAGCCAAGATAGCGGGAAGGCCCCGTACGAGCAGTACTTC	CASSQDSGKAPYEQYF
once	TRBV27	TRBJ1-2	TRBD1	TGTGCCAGCAGTTTATCCCGCAGGGGGGACACCGACTATGGCTACACCTTC	CASSLSRRGDTDYGYTF
-	TRBV29-1	TRBJ2-7	-	TGCAGCGCCCTGACAGGCCCGTGGGGTTACGAGCAGTACTTC	CSALTGPWGYEQYF
-	TRBV5-8	TRBJ1-4	-	TGTGCCAGCAGCGAGACAGGCGGGTACAATGAAAAACTGTTTTTT	CASSETGGYNEKLFF
once	TRBV25-1	TRBJ2-7	-	TGTGCCAGCAGTGAAGTCGGTTTAACCAAGCAGTACTTC	CASSEVGLTKQYF
-	TRBV7-7	TRBJ2-3	-	TGTGCTAGCAGCTTAGAAATTACAGGGCCAGATACGCAGTATTTT	CASSLEITGPDTQYF
-	TRBV28	TRBJ2-7	TRBD2	TGTGCCAGCAGTCCTGGGACTAGCGGTTACGAGCAGTACTTC	CASSPGTSGYEQYF
-	TRBV10-3	TRBJ1-3	-	TGTGCCATCAGTGAGTCGGGACGTCGGGGGCTCTCTGGAAACACCATATATTTT	CAISESGRRGLSGNTIYF
-	TRBV28	TRBJ2-1	TRBD2	TGTGCCAGCAGTTTTAATGGAGATTATAGCGGGAGCTCCTACAATGAGCAGTTCTTC	CASSFNGDYSGSSYNEQFF
once	TRBV27	TRBJ1-1	TRBD1	TGTGCCAGCAGTGCTCGACAGGGTACCCCGAACACTGAAGCTTTCTTT	CASSARQGTPNTEAFF
-	TRBV4-2	TRBJ2-7	TRBD2	TGTGCCAGCAGCCAAGGAGGGAGGGCCCACTACGAGCAGTACTTC	CASSQGGRAHYEQYF
-	TRBV5-1	TRBJ1-1	-	TGCGCCAGCAACATTCAGGGGAACACTGAAGCTTTCTTT	CASNIQGNTEAFF
-	TRBV27	TRBJ2-7	-	TGTGCCAGCAGTCCCGTGGCCCTCTACGAGCAGTACTTC	CASSPVALYEQYF